This TCR beta chain was recorded in a study of T-cell memory formation after mild COVID-19. Across the whole study: There were largely donor-specific TCR clusters. Study-wide results and limits: Researchers report contracting CD4+ clones mostly in CM and EM, with CD8+ clones in EMRA.

Note on this clonotype: Its antigen is not known.

MiXCR, run by TCRdb on the 5' RACE reads, gives a single entry per CDR3 protein. Of roughly 190,000 distinct CDR3 sequences listed, about 11% are singletons. This receptor was taken from a man between 18 and 35 years old who had mild COVID-19 (a few samples of this study predate the infection). Cell type and time point are not known. Sequenced sample: PBMCs or a T cell subset sorted from them (not recorded which).

In nucleotides, the CDR3 is TGTGCCACCAGTGATCCGGGACAGGGCCAAGAGACCCAGTACTTC. Translating it yields CATSDPGQGQETQYF. The chain has TRBV24-1 and TRBJ2-5, with 9 bases that match TRBD1. Germline V gene data show CDR1 as KGHDR and CDR2 as SFDVKD. The CDR3 contains 15 residues. The J segment lost 1 base and the V segment lost 3 bases, leaving 2 bases of the junction unmatched.